One sample yielded the 3 T cell receptor beta chains listed below, sequenced in a study of cytotoxic CD8 clonotypes in ibrutinib-treated CLL. Data came from immunoSEQ multiplex PCR; TCRdb stores just in-frame clones and leaves some out. Of over 250,000 clones in the sample, roughly four fifths were seen once. The starting material was PBMCs, obtained at disease progression, from a patient treated with ibrutinib. The receptors here all came from a human donor with chronic lymphocytic leukemia.

The sample holds a few counts of this clone. The chain links TRBV28 to TRBJ2-7; 9 positions match TRBD1. Germline V CDR1 and CDR2: MDHEN, SYDVKM. The CDR3 has 14 residues. Trimming took 6 bases from V and 3 from J; bases not matched to a gene: 6. This chain's CDR3 is CASRTYRGLYEQYF. For the CDR3, the DNA is TGTGCCAGCAGGACCTACAGGGGGCTCTACGAGCAGTACTTC.

J is TRBJ2-1 and V is TRBV19; D is undetermined. The CDR3 runs to 12 residues. With 4 bases removed from V and 10 bases from J, the gap between germline ends came to 11 bases. Germline-derived CDR1 and CDR2 are LNHDA and SQIVND (reference sequence). CDR3 residues: CASSTWTHEQFF. The CDR3 DNA follows: TGTGCCAGTAGTACGTGGACGCACGAGCAGTTCTTC.

V usage is TRBV4-3 and J usage is TRBJ2-3, with TRBD2 as a possible D gene (6 bases). The germline V and J ends were trimmed by 0 bases and 5 bases, with 15 bases remaining between them. Per the germline V gene, CDR1 is LGHNA and CDR2 is YSLEER. This CDR3 region has 16 residues. This CDR3 reads CASSQDTLLGGDTQYF. The CDR3 DNA sequence: TGCGCCAGCAGCCAAGATACACTCCTGGGGGGAGATACGCAGTATTTT.